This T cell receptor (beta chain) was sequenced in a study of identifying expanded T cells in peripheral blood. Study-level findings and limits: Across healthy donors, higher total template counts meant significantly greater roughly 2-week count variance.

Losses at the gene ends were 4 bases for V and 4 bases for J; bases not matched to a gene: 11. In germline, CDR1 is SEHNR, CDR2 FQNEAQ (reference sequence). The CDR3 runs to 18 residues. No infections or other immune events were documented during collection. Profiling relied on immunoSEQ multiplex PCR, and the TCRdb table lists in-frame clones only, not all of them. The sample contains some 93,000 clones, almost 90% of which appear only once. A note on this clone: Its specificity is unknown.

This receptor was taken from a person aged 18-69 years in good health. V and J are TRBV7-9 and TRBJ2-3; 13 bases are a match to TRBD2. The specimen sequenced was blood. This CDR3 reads CASSSPLLAGGQPDTQYF. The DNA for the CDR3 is TGTGCCAGCAGCTCCCCCTTACTAGCGGGAGGGCAACCAGATACGCAGTATTTT.